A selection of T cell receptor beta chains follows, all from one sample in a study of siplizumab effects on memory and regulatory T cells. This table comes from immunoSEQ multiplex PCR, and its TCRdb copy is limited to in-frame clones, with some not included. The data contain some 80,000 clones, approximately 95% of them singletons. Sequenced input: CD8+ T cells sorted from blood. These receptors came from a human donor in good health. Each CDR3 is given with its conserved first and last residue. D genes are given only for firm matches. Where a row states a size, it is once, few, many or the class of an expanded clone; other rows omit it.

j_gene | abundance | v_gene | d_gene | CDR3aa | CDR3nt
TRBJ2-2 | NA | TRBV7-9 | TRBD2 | CASSPTSGRMELFF | TGTGCCAGCAGCCCGACTAGCGGGAGGATGGAGCTGTTTTTT
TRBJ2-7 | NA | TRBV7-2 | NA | CASSYWVGAYEQYF | TGTGCCAGCAGCTACTGGGTCGGCGCCTACGAGCAGTACTTC
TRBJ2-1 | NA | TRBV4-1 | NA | CASSQDSGADEQFF | TGCGCCAGCAGCCAAGATTCAGGGGCGGATGAGCAGTTCTTC
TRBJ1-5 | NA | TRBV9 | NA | CASSAGYSNQPQHF | TGTGCCAGCAGCGCAGGCTATAGCAATCAGCCCCAGCATTTT
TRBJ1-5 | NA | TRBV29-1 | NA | CSVGFTAGDQPQHF | TGCAGCGTTGGTTTTACGGCAGGGGATCAGCCCCAGCATTTT
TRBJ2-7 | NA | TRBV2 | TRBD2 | CASLQGLAVSSYEQYF | TGTGCCAGCCTCCAGGGACTAGCGGTAAGCTCCTACGAGCAGTACTTC
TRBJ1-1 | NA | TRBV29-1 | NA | CSIVREVGEAFF | TGCAGCATCGTAAGGGAAGTGGGTGAAGCTTTCTTT
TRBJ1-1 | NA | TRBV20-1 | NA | CSARGGLKAFF | TGCAGTGCTAGGGGGGGGCTGAAAGCTTTCTTT
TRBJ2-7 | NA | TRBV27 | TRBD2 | CASAPGGRAYEQYF | TGTGCCAGCGCCCCTGGCGGGAGGGCCTACGAGCAGTACTTC
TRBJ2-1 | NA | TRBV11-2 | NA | CASSLISGYSYNEQFF | TGTGCCAGCAGCCTGATTAGCGGTTACTCCTACAATGAGCAGTTCTTC
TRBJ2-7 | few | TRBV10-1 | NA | CASSESRGKEQYF | TGCGCCAGCAGTGAGTCTCGGGGGAAGGAGCAGTACTTC
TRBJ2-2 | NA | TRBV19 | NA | CASSITETNTGELFF | TGTGCCAGTAGTATCACAGAAACGAACACCGGGGAGCTGTTTTTT
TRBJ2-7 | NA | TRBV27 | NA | CASSLWGGAQYF | TGTGCCAGCAGTTTATGGGGGGGCGCCCAGTACTTC
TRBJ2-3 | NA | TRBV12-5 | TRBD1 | CASGLVSTGEWTADTQYF | TGTGCTAGTGGTTTGGTCTCGACAGGGGAATGGACAGCAGATACGCAGTATTTT
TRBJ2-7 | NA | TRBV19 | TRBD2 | CASSIIPTSGGEQYF | TGTGCCAGTAGTATTATACCGACTAGCGGAGGTGAGCAGTACTTC
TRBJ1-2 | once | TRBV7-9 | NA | CASSLGGRGYGYTF | TGTGCCAGCAGCTTAGGCGGCAGGGGCTACGGCTACACCTTC
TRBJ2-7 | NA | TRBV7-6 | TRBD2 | CASSLASGWTYEQYF | TGTGCCAGCAGCTTAGCTAGCGGGTGGACCTACGAGCAGTACTTC
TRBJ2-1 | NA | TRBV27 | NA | CASSLSGYTYNEQFF | TGTGCCAGCAGTTTAAGTGGTTATACCTACAATGAGCAGTTCTTC
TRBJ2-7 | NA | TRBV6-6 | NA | CASSLQPTWEQYF | TGTGCCAGCAGTCTTCAACCAACTTGGGAGCAGTACTTC
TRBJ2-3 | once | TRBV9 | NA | CASSVEGIASTDTQYF | TGTGCCAGCAGCGTAGAGGGTATTGCTAGCACAGATACGCAGTATTTT
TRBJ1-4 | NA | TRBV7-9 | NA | CASRIGTAVLGEKLFF | TGTGCCAGCAGAATAGGGACCGCTGTCTTAGGGGAAAAACTGTTTTTT
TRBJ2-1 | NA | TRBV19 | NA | CASSQPTSSYNEQFF | TGTGCCAGTAGCCAGCCTACCAGCTCCTACAATGAGCAGTTCTTC